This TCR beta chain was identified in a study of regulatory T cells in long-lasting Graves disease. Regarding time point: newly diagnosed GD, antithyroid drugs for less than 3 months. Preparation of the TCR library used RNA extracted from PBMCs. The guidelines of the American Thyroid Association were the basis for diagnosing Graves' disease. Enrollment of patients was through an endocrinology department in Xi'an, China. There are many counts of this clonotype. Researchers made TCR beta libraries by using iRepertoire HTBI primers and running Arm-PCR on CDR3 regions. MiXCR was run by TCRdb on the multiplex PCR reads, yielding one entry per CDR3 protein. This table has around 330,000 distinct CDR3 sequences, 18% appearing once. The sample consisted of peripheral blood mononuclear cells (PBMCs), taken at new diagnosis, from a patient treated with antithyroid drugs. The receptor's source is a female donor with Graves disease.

CDR3 in amino acids: CASSLLGRPTYNEQFF. In DNA form, the CDR3 reads TGTGCCAGCAGTTTGCTTGGTCGACCTACCTACAATGAGCAGTTCTTC. The V and J genes are TRBV28 and TRBJ2-1; D uncertain. CDR3 length: 16 amino acids. V dropped 3 bases and J dropped 2 bases, with 14 bases sitting between them. Germline V gene lookup returns CDR1 MDHEN and CDR2 SYDVKM.